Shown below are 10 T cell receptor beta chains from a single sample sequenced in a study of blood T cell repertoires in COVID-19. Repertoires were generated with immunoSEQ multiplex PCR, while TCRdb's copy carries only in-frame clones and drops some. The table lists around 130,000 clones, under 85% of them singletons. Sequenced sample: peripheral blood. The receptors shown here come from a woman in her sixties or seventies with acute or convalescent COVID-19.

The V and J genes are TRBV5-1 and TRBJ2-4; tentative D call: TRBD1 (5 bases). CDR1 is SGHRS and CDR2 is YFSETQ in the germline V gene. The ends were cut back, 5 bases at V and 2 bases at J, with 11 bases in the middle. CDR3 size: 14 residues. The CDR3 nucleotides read TGCGCCAGCAGTGACAGTTTCTCCAAAAACATTCAGTACTTC. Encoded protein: CASSDSFSKNIQYF.

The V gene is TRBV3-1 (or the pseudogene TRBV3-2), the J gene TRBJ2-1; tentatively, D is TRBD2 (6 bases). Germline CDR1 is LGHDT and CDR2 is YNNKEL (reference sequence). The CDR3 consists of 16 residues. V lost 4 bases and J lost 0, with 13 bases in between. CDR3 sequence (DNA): TGTGCCAGCAGCCCCAAACGGGGGAGCTCCTACAATGAGCAGTTCTTC. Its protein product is CASSPKRGSSYNEQFF.

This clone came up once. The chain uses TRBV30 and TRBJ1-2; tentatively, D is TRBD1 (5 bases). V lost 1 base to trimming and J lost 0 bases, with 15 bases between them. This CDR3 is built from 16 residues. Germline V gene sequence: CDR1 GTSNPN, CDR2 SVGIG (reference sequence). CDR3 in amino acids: CAWSDNRGKANYGYTF. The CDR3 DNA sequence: TGTGCCTGGAGTGACAATCGGGGGAAGGCTAACTATGGCTACACCTTC.

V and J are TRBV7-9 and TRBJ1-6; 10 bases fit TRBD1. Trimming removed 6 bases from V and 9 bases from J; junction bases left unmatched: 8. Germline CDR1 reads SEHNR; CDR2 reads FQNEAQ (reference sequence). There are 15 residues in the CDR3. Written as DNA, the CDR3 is TGTGCCAGCAGTCCAAAGGGGACAGGGGTTTCACCCCTCCACTTT. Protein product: CASSPKGTGVSPLHF.

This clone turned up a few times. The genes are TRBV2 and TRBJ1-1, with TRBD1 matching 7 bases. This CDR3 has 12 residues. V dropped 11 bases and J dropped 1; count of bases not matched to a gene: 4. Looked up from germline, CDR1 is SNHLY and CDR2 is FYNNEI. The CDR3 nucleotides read TGTGCCGTAGGGACAGAGAACACTGAAGCTTTCTTT. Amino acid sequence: CAVGTENTEAFF.

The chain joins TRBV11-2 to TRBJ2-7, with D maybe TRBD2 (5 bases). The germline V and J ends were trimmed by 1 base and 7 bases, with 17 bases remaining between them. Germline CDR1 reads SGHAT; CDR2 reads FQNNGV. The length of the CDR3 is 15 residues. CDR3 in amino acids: CASSLARGYGEEQYV. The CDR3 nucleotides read TGTGCCAGCAGCTTAGCTCGGGGATACGGCGAAGAGCAGTACGTC.

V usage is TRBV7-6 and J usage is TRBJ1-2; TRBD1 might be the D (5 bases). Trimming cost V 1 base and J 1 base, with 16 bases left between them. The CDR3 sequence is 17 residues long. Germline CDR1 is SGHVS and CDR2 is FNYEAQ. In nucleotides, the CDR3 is TGTGCCAGCAGCTTAGTCCCTTGGGACTCATTTAACTATGGCTACACCTTC. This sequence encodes CASSLVPWDSFNYGYTF.

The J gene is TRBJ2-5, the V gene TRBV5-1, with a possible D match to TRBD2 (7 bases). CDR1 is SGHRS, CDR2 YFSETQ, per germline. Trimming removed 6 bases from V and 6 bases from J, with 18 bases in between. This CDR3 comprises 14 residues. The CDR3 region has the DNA TGCGCCAGCACCCTCGGGGGGCGAGAGAAGACCCAGTACTTC. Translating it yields CASTLGGREKTQYF.

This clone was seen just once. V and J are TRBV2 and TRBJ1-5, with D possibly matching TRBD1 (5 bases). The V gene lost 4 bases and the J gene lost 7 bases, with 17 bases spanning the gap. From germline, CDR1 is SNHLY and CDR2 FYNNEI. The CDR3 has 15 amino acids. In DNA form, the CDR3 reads TGTGCCAGCAGTGCCCTACGACAGATTAACCAGCCCCAGCATTTT. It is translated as CASSALRQINQPQHF. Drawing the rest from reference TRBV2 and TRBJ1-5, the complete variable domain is EPEVTQTPSHQVTQMGQEVILRCVPISNHLYFYWYRQILGQKVEFLVSFYNNEISEKSEIFDDQFSVERPDGSNFTLKIRSTKLEDSAMYFCASSALRQINQPQHFGDGTRLSIL.

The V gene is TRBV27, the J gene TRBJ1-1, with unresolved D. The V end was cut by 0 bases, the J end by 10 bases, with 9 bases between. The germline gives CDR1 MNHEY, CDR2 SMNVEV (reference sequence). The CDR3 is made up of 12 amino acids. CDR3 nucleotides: TGTGCCAGCAGTTTATCAGAGGGCAGAGCTTTCTTT. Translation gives CASSLSEGRAFF.